These 6 T cell receptor beta chains were sequenced from one sample in a study of technical replicates of blood from a handful of donors. The table came from immunoSEQ multiplex PCR; TCRdb's copy has only in-frame clones and leaves some out. The sample contains around 71,000 clones, roughly 92% of which appear only once. The sample was T cells isolated from PBMCs. These receptors were obtained from a human donor in good health.

The rearrangement joins TRBV9 to TRBJ2-3, with a weak D call TRBD2 (5 bases). CDR3 length equals 12 residues. The V end lost 5 bases, the J end lost 6 bases, and 10 bases lay between the germline ends. From germline, CDR1 is SGDLS and CDR2 YYNGEE. The CDR3 nucleotides are TGTGCCAGCAGTTTCTCGGGGGATACGCAGTATTTT. Translating it yields CASSFSGDTQYF.

This chain links TRBV30 with TRBJ2-1; 10 nucleotides line up with TRBD1. Trimming took 2 bases from V and 6 from J; bases not matched to a gene: 7. The CDR3 sequence is 15 residues long. CDR1 and CDR2 from the germline V gene are GTSNPN and SVGIG (reference sequence). CDR3 DNA: TGTGCCTGGAGTCCGGGGACAGGGGCTCTCAATGAGCAGTTCTTC. Encoded protein: CAWSPGTGALNEQFF.

The rearrangement joins TRBV4-1 to TRBJ1-1; D gene uncertain. This CDR3 has 15 residues. The V gene's germline CDR1 is MGHRA and CDR2 YSYEKL. Trimming pared 1 base from V and 2 bases from J, leaving 11 bases between. The CDR3 DNA follows: TGCGCCAGCAGCCAAGGCGGGTTTCGAAACACTGAAGCTTTCTTT. It encodes CASSQGGFRNTEAFF.

This clone was seen just once. The V gene is TRBV9, the J gene TRBJ2-1; TRBD2 matches at 10 bases. Germline lookup yields CDR1 SGDLS and CDR2 YYNGEE. V was pared by 1 base and J by 1 base, with 2 bases of the junction left unmatched. The CDR3 spans 16 residues. The CDR3 sequence is CASSVISGRSYNEQFF. DNA of the CDR3: TGTGCCAGCAGCGTAATTAGCGGGAGGTCCTACAATGAGCAGTTCTTC.

V and J are TRBV7-5 and TRBJ1-1; the table's D call, TRBD1, has no DNA check behind it. TRBV7-5 is shown as a pseudogene. The CDR3 length is 16 residues. This CDR3 is CARTKRTGDLNTEAFF. As DNA, the CDR3 is TGTGCCAGAACTAAAAGGACAGGGGATCTGAACACTGAAGCTTTCTTT.

CDR3 residues: CASRDLAGGVETQYF. CDR3 nucleotides: TGTGCCAGCAGAGATCTAGCGGGAGGAGTAGAGACCCAGTACTTC. The chain is built from TRBV6-6 and TRBJ2-5, with 11 bases fitting TRBD2. Losses at the gene ends were 6 bases for V and 4 bases for J; bases not matched to a gene: 7. Germline V gene sequence: CDR1 MNHNY, CDR2 SVGAGI (reference sequence). The CDR3 is 15 residues long.